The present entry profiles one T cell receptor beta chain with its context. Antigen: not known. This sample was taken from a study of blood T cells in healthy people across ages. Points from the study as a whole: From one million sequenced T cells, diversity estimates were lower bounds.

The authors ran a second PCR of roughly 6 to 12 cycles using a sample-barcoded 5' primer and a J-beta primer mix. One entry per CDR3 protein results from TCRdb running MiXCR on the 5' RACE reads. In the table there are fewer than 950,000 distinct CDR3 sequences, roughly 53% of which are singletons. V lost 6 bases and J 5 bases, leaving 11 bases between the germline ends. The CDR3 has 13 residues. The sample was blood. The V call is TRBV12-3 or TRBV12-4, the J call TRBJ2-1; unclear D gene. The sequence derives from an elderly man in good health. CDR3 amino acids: CASSGASHNEQFF. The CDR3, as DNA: TGTGCCAGCAGCGGTGCTTCCCACAATGAGCAGTTCTTC.